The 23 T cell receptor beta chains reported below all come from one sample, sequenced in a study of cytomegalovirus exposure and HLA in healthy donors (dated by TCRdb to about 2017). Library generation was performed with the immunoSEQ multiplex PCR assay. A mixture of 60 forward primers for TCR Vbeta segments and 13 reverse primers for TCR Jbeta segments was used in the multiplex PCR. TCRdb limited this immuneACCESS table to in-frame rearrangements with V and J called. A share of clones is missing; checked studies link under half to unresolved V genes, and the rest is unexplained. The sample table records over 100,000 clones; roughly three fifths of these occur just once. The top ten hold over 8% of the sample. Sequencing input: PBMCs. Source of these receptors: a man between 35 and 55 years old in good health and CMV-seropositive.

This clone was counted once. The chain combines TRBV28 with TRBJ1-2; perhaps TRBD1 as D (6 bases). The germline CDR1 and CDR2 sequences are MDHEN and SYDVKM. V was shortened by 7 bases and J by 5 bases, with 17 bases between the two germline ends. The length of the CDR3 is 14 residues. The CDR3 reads CASMIRGFEYGYTF. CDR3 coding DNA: TGTGCCAGCATGATCAGGGGTTTTGAGTATGGCTACACCTTC.

CDR3 in DNA: TGTGCCAGCAGCTTCCCGGGTCAGCCCCAGCATTTT. This translates into CASSFPGQPQHF. The rearrangement joins TRBV7-3 to TRBJ1-5, with D unclear. Germline values: CDR1 SGHTA, CDR2 FQGTGA. Between the trimmed V and J ends, which lost 3 bases and 6 bases, there was a span of 6 bases. This CDR3 region has 12 residues.

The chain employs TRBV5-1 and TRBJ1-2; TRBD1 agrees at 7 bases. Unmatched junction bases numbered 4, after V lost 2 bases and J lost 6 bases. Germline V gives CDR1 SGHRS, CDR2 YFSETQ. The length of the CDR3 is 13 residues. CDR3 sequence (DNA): TGCGCCAGCAGCTTCAAGGGGGCGGATGGCTACACCTTC. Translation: CASSFKGADGYTF.

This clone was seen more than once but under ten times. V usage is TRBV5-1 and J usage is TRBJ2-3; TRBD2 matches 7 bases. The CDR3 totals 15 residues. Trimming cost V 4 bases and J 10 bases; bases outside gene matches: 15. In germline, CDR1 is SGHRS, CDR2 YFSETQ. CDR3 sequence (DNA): TGCGCCAGCAGCCGGGGGACTACTGGGGAGGTAGCGCAGTATTTT. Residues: CASSRGTTGEVAQYF.

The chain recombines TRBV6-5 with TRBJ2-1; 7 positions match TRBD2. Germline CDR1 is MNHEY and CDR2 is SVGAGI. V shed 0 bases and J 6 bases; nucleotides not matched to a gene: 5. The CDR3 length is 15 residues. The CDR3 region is CASSYSWEGFNEQFF. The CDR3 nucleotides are TGTGCCAGCAGTTACTCGTGGGAGGGCTTCAATGAGCAGTTCTTC.

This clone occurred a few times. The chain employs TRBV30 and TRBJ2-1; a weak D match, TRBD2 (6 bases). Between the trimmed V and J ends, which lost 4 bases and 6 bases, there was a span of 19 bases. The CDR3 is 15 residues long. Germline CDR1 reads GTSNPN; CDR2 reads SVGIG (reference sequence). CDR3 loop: CAWINLASARNEQFF. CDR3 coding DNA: TGTGCCTGGATCAACCTGGCTAGCGCCCGCAATGAGCAGTTCTTC.

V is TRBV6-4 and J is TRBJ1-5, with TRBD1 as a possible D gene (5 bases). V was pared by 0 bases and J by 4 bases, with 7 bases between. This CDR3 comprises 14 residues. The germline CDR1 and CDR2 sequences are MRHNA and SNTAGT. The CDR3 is CASSDSTVNQPQHF. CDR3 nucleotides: TGTGCCAGCAGTGACTCGACAGTTAATCAGCCCCAGCATTTT.

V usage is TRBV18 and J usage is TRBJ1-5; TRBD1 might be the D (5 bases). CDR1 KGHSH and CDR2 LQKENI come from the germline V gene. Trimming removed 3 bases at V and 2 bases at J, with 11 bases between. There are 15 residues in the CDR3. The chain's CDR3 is CASSPRDAGNQPQHF. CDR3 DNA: TGTGCCAGCTCACCGCGGGACGCAGGCAATCAGCCCCAGCATTTT.

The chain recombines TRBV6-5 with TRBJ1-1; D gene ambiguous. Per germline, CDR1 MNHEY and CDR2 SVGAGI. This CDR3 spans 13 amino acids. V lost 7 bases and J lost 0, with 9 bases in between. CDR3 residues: CASTLTVNTEAFF. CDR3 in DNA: TGTGCCAGCACCTTAACAGTGAACACTGAAGCTTTCTTT.

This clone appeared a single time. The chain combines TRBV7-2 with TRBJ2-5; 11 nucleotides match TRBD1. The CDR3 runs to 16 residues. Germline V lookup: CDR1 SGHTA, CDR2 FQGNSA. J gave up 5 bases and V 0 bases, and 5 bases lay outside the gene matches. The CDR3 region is CASSLAGQGDGETQYF. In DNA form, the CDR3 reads TGTGCCAGCAGCTTAGCGGGACAGGGGGATGGGGAGACCCAGTACTTC.

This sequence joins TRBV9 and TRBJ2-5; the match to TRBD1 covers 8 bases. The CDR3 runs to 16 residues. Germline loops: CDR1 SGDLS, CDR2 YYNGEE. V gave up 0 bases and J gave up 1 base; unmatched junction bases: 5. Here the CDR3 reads CASSVGAGGRQETQYF. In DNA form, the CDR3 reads TGTGCCAGCAGCGTAGGGGCAGGGGGCCGCCAAGAGACCCAGTACTTC.

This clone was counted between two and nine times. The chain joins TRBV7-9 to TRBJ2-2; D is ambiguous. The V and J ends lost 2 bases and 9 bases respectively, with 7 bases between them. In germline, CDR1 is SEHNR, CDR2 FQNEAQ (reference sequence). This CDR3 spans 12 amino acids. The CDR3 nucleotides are TGTGCCAGCAGCTTACCAGGCCGGGAGCTGTTTTTT. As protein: CASSLPGRELFF.

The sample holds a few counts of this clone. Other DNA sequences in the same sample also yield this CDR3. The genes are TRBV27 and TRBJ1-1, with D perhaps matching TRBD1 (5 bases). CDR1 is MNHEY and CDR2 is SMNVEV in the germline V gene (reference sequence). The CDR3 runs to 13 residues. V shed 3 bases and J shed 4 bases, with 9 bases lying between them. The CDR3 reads CASSLFRATEAFF. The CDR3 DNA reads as TGTGCCAGCAGTTTGTTCAGGGCCACTGAAGCTTTCTTT.

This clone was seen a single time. CDR3 nucleotides: TGTGCCAGCAGTGAACTAGCGGGGGAGGGAAAGACCCAGTACTTC. Protein: CASSELAGEGKTQYF. The chain is built from TRBV25-1 and TRBJ2-5; 10 bases match TRBD2. The germline CDR1 and CDR2 sequences are MGHDK and SYGVNS. The length of the CDR3 is 15 residues. The trim removed 2 bases at V and 6 bases at J, leaving 6 bases unmatched.

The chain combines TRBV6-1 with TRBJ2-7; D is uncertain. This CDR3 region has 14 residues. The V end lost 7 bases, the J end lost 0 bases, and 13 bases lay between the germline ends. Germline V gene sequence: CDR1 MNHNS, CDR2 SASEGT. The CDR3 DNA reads TGTGCCAGCATTCGTCAACAGAGCTCCTACGAGCAGTACTTC. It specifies CASIRQQSSYEQYF.

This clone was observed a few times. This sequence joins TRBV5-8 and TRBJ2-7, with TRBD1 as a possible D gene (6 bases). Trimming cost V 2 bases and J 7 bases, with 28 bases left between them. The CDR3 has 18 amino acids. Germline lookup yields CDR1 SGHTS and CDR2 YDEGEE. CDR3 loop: CASSLTLISGTLNFEQYF. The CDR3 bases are TGTGCCAGCAGCTTAACTCTGATTTCCGGGACATTGAATTTTGAGCAGTACTTC.

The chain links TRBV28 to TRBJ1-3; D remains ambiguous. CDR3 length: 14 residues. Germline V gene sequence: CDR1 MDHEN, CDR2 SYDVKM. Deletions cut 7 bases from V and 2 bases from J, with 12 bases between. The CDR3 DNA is TGTGCCAGCACTCAAGACACCGCTGGAAACACCATATATTTT. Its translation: CASTQDTAGNTIYF.

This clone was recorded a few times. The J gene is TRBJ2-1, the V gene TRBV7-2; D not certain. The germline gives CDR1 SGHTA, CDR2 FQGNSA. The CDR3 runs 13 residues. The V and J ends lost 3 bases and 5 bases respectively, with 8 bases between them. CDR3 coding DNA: TGTGCCAGCAGCTTTTACCTAAACAATGAGCAGTTCTTC. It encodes CASSFYLNNEQFF.

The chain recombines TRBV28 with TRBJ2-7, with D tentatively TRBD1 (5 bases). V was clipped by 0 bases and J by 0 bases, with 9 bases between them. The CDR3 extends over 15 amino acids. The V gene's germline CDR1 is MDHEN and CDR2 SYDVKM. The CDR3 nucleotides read TGTGCCAGCAGTTTATGGACAGAGAGCTCCTACGAGCAGTACTTC. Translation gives CASSLWTESSYEQYF.

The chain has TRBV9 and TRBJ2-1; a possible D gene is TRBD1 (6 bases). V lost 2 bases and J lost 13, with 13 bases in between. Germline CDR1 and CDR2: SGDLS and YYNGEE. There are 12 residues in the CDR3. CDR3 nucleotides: TGTGCCAGCAGCGTGGGGGCTTTTGGACAGTTCTTC. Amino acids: CASSVGAFGQFF.

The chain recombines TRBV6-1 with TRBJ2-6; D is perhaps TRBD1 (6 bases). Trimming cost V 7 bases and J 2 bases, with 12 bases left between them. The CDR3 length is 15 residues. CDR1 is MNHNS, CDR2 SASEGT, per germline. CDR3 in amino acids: CASNLQGAGANVLTF. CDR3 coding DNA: TGTGCCAGCAATCTACAGGGAGCTGGGGCCAACGTCCTGACTTTC.

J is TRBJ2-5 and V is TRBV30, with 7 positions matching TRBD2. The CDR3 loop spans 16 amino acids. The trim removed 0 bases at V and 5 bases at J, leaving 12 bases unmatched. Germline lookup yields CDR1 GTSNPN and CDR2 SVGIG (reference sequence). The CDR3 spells CAWSVFGAGAAETQYF. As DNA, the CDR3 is TGTGCCTGGAGTGTATTCGGGGCGGGAGCCGCTGAGACCCAGTACTTC.

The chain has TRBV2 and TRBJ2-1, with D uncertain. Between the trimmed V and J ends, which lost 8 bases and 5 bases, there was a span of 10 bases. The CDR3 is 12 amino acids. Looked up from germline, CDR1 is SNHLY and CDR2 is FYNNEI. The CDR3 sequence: CASGANNNEQFF. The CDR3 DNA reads TGTGCCAGCGGAGCTAACAACAATGAGCAGTTCTTC.